The present entry profiles one TCR beta chain with its context. The entry originates in a study of T cells expressing NK-cell markers. The CDR3 loop spans 15 amino acids. Per germline, CDR1 SGHDN and CDR2 FVKESK. Reanalyzing the 5' RACE reads, TCRdb keeps one entry per CDR3 protein, without DNA. This sample contains some 440,000 distinct CDR3 sequences. The chain recombines TRBV14 with TRBJ2-5; as DNA is missing, the TRBD1 call by TCRdb cannot be tested. This TCR came from a woman aged 45-65 years in good health. Sequencing was carried out using blood T cells: a sorted CD56 or NKG2C T cell subset, CD4+ or CD8+ T cells, or bulk PBMC T cells (not recorded which). The CDR3 sequence: CASSQVTGVRGTQYF.